This T cell receptor (beta chain) comes out of a study of cytomegalovirus exposure and HLA in healthy donors. Findings of the study overall: An analysis was carried out at a later point. It showed that HLA-associated TCR beta chains were more clonally expanded than equally common non-associated chains. Another analysis was done later, and it associated around 17,000 TCR beta sequences with HLA alleles at 0.05 false discovery rate.

On this clone: Antigen: not known.

The CDR3 consists of 14 residues. Germline V gene lookup returns CDR1 LNHDA and CDR2 SQIVND (reference sequence). V was trimmed by 2 bases and J by 5 bases, leaving 11 bases between them. The PCR contained 60 Vbeta and 13 Jbeta primers. The protocol was immunoSEQ multiplex PCR, while the TCRdb copy is restricted to in-frame clones and leaves out a portion. The table lists approximately 180,000 clones, about three quarters of them singletons. V gene TRBV19 combines with J gene TRBJ2-3, with a possible D match to TRBD2 (5 bases). This clonotype was sampled from a man aged 40-50 years in good health and CMV-seropositive. Sequencing was performed on PBMCs. The CDR3 DNA follows: TGTGCCAGTAGTATAATCGGGATAGAAGATACGCAGTATTTT. Residues: CASSIIGIEDTQYF.